The clone carrying this T cell receptor beta chain was seen a few times. The antigen is unknown. This sample is drawn from a study of T-cell reconstitution after alpha-beta-depleted transplantation in children. Whole-study findings and limits: One year after transplant, T-cell counts and diversity came mostly from newly produced T cells. After transplant, at about two months, alpha-beta T cells were reportedly derived from several hundred expanded graft clones. Some patients showed high day-60 TCRbeta diversity, which derived from surviving recipient T cells and thymic progenitors.

Looked up from germline, CDR1 is MNHEY and CDR2 is SMNVEV (reference sequence). This CDR3 contains 15 residues. V shed 3 bases, J shed 0 bases, and the junction held 4 bases outside the gene matches. Unique molecular identifiers were used to barcode this TCRbeta library. TCRdb redid the calling of the PCR reads with MiXCR, one entry per CDR3 protein. The profile covers 600,000 or so distinct CDR3 sequences, with roughly 24% appearing a single time and around 14% taken by the ten largest. This receptor was taken from a boy younger than two who had a stem cell transplant for acute myeloid leukemia, so the T cells may come from the graft donor. The genes are TRBV27 and TRBJ1-1; TRBD1 matches 7 bases. The sample in question was PBMCs, mostly from graft donor cells, obtained 360 days after TCRalphabeta/CD19-depleted stem cell transplant. CDR3 region: CASSFFRGLNTEAFF. CDR3 in DNA: TGTGCCAGCAGTTTCTTCAGGGGGTTGAACACTGAAGCTTTCTTT.